This paragraph reports one T cell receptor (beta chain). The CDR3 runs 15 residues. Trimming removed 1 base at V and 5 bases at J, with 12 bases between. Germline CDR1 is SEHNR and CDR2 is FQNEAQ (reference sequence). This entry belongs to a study of T cell responses to AZD1222 COVID-19 vaccine. The repertoire was sequenced with immunoSEQ multiplex PCR; TCRdb's copy has only in-frame clones and lacks some. The table lists roughly 150,000 clones, approximately 90% of them singletons. Sample: peripheral blood, taken on day 0 of AZD1222 vaccination. The chain joins TRBV7-9 to TRBJ1-5; D may be TRBD1 (5 bases). The TCR sequence derives from an adult in good health. This CDR3 reads CASSLVAGDDQPQHF. CDR3 DNA: TGTGCCAGCAGCTTAGTGGCGGGGGACGATCAGCCCCAGCATTTT.